In this sample, the clone carrying this T cell receptor (beta chain) turned up many times. Its target is unknown. Thyroid surgery was preceded by no treatment in any patient. This entry comes from a study of metastatic and nonmetastatic thyroid tumors. Study in general: Repertoire data that came from the blood and tumor or nodule tissue of malignant and benign thyroid patients were compared. General study results and limits: Malignant tumors reportedly showed significantly higher TCR beta diversity than benign nodules in both blood and tumor.

Original processing notes: The study's classifier, a distant-metastasis tool for papillary thyroid cancer, was built using CDR3 differences across clinicopathological groups. TCRdb used MiXCR to call clones anew from the PCR reads. The V and J calls here are based on TCRdb, not the publication. The sample includes roughly 20,000 clones, around 16% of them seen just once. The clonotype was recovered from a female donor with papillary thyroid cancer or a benign thyroid nodule (not recorded which). Some clones in this sample may be carry-over from other donors' samples. The sequencing input was tumor tissue.

In nucleotides, the CDR3 is TGTGCCAGCAAAGAGACTAGCGGGGGGGAGACCCAGTACTTC. The encoded protein is CASKETSGGETQYF. The J gene is TRBJ2-5, the V gene TRBV2, with 13 bases fitting TRBD2. Germline V gene lookup returns CDR1 SNHLY and CDR2 FYNNEI. This CDR3 is 14 amino acids long. V trimming: 7 bases; J trimming: 5 bases; junction bases outside the gene matches: 4.